This TCR beta chain emerged from a study of vaccination effects on CD4 cells after COVID-19. TCRdb's copy holds only in-frame clones and misses some; the assay was immunoSEQ multiplex PCR. The table has about 24,000 clones, approximately 79% seen once. In regard to this clone: Its antigen is not identified.

Viral peptide pools were used in the ViraFEST assay to expand antigen-specific CD4+ T cells, and sequencing came afterward. Isolation of CD4+ T cells took place after ten to eleven days of culture. The person had a PCR-confirmed SARS-CoV-2 infection during March to December 2020. Germline CDR1 and CDR2: KGHSH and LQKENI. The CDR3 loop spans 14 amino acids. V was trimmed by 3 bases and J by 4 bases, leaving 11 bases between them. The sample consisted of CD4+ T cells from PBMCs cultured with SARS-CoV-2 spike peptides, taken before COVID-19 vaccination. V usage is TRBV18 and J usage is TRBJ2-3; D might be TRBD1 (6 bases). This TCR derives from a human donor who had a prior SARS-CoV-2 infection. The CDR3 region has the DNA TGTGCCAGCTCACCCACAGGGTTCCCAGATACGCAGTATTTT. It is translated as CASSPTGFPDTQYF.